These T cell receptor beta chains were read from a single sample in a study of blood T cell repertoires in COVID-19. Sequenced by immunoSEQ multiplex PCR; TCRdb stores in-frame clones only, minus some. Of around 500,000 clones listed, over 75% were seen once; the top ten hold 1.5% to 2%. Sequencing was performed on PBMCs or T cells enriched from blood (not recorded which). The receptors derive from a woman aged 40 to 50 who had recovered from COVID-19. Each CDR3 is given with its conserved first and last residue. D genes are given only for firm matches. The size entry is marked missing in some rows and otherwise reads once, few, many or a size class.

CASSERTEGDTEAFF,TGTGCCAGCAGCGAACGGACCGAGGGGGACACTGAAGCTTTCTTT,NA,NA,TRBV7-8,TRBJ1-1
CATSTWTGSGNTIYF,TGTGCCACCAGCACCTGGACAGGGTCCGGAAACACCATATATTTT,TRBD1,NA,TRBV15,TRBJ1-3
CASSLRREYNEQFF,TGTGCCAGCAGCCTTAGACGGGAATACAATGAGCAGTTCTTC,NA,NA,TRBV11-2,TRBJ2-1
CASSDPRSSNEQFF,TGTGCCAGCAGCGACCCGAGGAGTTCAAATGAGCAGTTCTTC,NA,NA,TRBV2,TRBJ2-1
CASNPTGEGTGELFF,TGTGCCAGTAACCCGACAGGGGAAGGCACCGGGGAGCTGTTTTTT,TRBD1,NA,TRBV19,TRBJ2-2
CASSLGGPSNQPQHF,TGCGCCAGCAGCCTAGGGGGTCCCTCCAATCAGCCCCAGCATTTT,NA,NA,TRBV4-3,TRBJ1-5
CASSQFSGRALAEQYF,TGCGCCAGCAGCCAATTTAGCGGGAGGGCCCTCGCCGAGCAGTACTTC,TRBD2,NA,TRBV4-3,TRBJ2-7
CASSPLVGGGQPQHF,TGTGCCAGCTCACCACTTGTCGGCGGTGGTCAGCCCCAGCATTTT,NA,few,TRBV18,TRBJ1-5
CASSLFGLAGDEQFF,TGCGCCAGCAGCTTGTTCGGGCTAGCGGGAGATGAGCAGTTCTTC,TRBD2,NA,TRBV5-1,TRBJ2-1
CASSGTGESYNEQFF,TGTGCCAGCAGCGGCACGGGAGAGTCCTACAATGAGCAGTTCTTC,NA,NA,TRBV9,TRBJ2-1
CASSQTVLNTEAFF,TGTGCCAGCAGCCAAACAGTATTGAACACTGAAGCTTTCTTT,NA,NA,TRBV7-8,TRBJ1-1